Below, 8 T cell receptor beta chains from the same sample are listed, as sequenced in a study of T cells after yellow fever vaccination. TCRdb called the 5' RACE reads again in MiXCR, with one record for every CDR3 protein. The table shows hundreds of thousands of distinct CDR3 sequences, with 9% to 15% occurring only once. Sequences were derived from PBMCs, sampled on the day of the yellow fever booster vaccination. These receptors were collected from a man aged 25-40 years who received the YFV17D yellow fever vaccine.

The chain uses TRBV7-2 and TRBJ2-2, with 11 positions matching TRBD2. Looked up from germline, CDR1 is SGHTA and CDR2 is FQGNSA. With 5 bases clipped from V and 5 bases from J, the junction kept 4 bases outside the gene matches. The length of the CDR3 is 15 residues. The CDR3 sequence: CASSVGLAATGELFF. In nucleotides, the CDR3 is TGTGCCAGCAGCGTGGGACTAGCGGCTACCGGGGAGCTGTTTTTT. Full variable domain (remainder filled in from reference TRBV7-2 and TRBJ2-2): GAGVSQSPSNKVTEKGKDVELRCDPISGHTALYWYRQSLGQGLEFLIYFQGNSAPDKSGLPSDRFSAERTGGSVSTLTIQRTQQEDSAVYLCASSVGLAATGELFFGEGSRLTVL.

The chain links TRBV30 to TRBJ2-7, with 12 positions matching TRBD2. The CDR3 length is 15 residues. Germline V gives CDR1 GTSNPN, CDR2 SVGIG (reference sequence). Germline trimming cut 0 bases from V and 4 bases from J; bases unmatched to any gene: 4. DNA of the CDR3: TGTGCCTGGAGTGTAGTGACTAGCGGGAGTTACGAGCAGTACTTC. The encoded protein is CAWSVVTSGSYEQYF. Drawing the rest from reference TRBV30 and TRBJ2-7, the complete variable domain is SQTIHQWPATLVQPVGSPLSLECTVEGTSNPNLYWYRQAAGRGLQLLFYSVGIGQISSEVPQNLSASRPQDRQFILSSKKLLLSDSGFYLCAWSVVTSGSYEQYFGPGTRLTVT.

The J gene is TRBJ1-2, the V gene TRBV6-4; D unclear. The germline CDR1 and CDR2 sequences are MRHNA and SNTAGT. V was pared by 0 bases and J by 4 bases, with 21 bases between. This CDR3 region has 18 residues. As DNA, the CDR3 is TGTGCCAGCAGTGACTCGAAGCGTTCTAAAACCTCCATCTATGGCTACACCTTC. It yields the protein CASSDSKRSKTSIYGYTF.

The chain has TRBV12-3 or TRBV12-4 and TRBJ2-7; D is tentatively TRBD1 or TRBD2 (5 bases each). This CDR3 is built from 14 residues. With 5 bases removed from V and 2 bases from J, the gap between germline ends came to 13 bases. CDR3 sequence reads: CASSVGPTTYEQYF. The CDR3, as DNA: TGTGCCAGCAGTGTGGGACCAACAACCTACGAGCAGTACTTC.

CDR3 bases: TGTGCCAGCAGCACTAATGGGGGGAACACTGAAGCTTTCTTT. Protein sequence: CASSTNGGNTEAFF. V and J are TRBV6-1 and TRBJ1-1; the D gene is possibly TRBD1 (5 bases). The CDR3 has 14 residues. Germline CDR1 and CDR2: MNHNS and SASEGT. Trimming shortened V by 6 bases and J by 1 base, and 12 bases separated the two germline ends.

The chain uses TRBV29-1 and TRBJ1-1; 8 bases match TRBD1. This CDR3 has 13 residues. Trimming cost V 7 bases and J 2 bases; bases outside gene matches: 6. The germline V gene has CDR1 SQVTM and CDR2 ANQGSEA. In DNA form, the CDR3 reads TGCAGCGCTGAGACAGGGGCTAACACTGAAGCTTTCTTT. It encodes CSAETGANTEAFF.

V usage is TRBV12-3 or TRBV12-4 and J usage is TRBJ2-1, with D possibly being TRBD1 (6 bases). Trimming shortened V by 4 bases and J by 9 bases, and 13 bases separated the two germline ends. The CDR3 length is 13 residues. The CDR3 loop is CASSSGQRGEQFF. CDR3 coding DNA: TGTGCCAGCAGTTCGGGACAAAGGGGTGAGCAGTTCTTC.

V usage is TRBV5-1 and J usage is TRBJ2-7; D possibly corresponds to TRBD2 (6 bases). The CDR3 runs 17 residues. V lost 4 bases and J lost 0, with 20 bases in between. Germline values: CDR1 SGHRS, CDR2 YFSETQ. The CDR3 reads CASSRGSVGRSSYEQYF. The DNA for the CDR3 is TGCGCCAGCAGCCGGGGGTCGGTTGGCAGGAGCTCCTACGAGCAGTACTTC.